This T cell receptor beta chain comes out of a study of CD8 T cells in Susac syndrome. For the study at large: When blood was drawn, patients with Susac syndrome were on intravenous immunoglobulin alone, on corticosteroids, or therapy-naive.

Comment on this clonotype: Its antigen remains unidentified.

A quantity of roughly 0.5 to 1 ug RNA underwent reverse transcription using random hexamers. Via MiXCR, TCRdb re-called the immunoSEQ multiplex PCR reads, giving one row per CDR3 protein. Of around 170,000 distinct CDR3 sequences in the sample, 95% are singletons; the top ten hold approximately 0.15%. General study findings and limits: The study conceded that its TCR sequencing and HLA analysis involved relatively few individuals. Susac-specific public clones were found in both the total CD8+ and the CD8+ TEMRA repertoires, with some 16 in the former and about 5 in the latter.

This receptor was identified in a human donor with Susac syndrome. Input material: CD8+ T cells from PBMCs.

Here the CDR3 DNA reads TGTGCCAGCAGGGAAGACTCCTACAATGAGCAGTTCTTC. This sequence encodes CASREDSYNEQFF. This chain connects TRBV27 to TRBJ2-1; D remains ambiguous. V was shortened by 6 bases and J by 0 bases, with 6 bases between the two germline ends. The CDR3 has 13 amino acids. CDR1 is MNHEY, CDR2 SMNVEV, per germline (reference sequence).